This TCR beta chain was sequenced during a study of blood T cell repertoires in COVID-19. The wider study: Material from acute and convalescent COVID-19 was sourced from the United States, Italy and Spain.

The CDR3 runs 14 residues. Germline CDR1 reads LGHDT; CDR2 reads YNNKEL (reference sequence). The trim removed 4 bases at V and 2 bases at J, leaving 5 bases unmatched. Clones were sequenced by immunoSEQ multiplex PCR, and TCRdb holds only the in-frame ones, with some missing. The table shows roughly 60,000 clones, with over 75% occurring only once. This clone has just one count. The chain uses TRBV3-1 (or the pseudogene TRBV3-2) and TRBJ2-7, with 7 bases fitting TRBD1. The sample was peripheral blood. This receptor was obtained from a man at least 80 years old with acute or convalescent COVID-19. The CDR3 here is CASSLGQAAYEQYF. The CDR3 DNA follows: TGTGCCAGCAGCCTTGGACAGGCGGCCTACGAGCAGTACTTC.